The 7 T cell receptor beta chains in this list originate from one sample, sequenced in a study of blood T cell repertoires in COVID-19. Produced via immunoSEQ multiplex PCR; TCRdb's table is partial and in-frame only. The profile shows about 100,000 clones, about 88% of them singletons. Specimen: peripheral blood. These receptor sequences come from a man older than 75 with acute or convalescent COVID-19.

V usage is TRBV12-3 or TRBV12-4 and J usage is TRBJ1-1, with no clear D. The CDR3 is made up of 11 amino acids. Trimming removed 3 bases from V and 6 bases from J, with 5 bases in between. DNA for the CDR3: TGTGCCAGCAGTTTGGCCCCTGAAGCTTTCTTT. As protein: CASSLAPEAFF.

This chain links TRBV7-2 with TRBJ1-5; unclear D gene. Trimming stripped 1 base from V and 0 bases from J, with 10 bases between. The CDR3 covers 16 residues. The germline V gene encodes CDR1 SGHTA and CDR2 FQGNSA. The CDR3 is CASSLDGGYSNQPQHF. The CDR3 nucleotides are TGTGCCAGCAGCTTAGATGGAGGGTATAGCAATCAGCCCCAGCATTTT.

The chain has TRBV27 and TRBJ2-2, with 8 bases lining up with TRBD1. The CDR3 sequence is 15 residues long. Looked up from germline, CDR1 is MNHEY and CDR2 is SMNVEV (reference sequence). V was pared by 3 bases and J by 5 bases, with 5 bases of the junction left unmatched. CDR3 in DNA: TGTGCCAGCAGTTTCGGACAGGGTCTTACCGGGGAGCTGTTTTTT. As protein: CASSFGQGLTGELFF.

This chain joins TRBV2 and TRBJ2-5, with TRBD2 matching 10 bases. The trim removed 5 bases at V and 5 bases at J, leaving 2 bases unmatched. The CDR3 has 13 residues. The germline V gene encodes CDR1 SNHLY and CDR2 FYNNEI. CDR3 sequence reads: CASSSGREETQYF. CDR3 nucleotides: TGTGCCAGCAGTAGCGGGAGGGAGGAGACCCAGTACTTC.

V and J are TRBV29-1 and TRBJ2-2; TRBD2 matches 10 bases. The CDR3 covers 15 residues. V lost 7 bases to trimming and J lost 2 bases; unmatched junction nucleotides: 7. Germline V gene sequence: CDR1 SQVTM, CDR2 ANQGSEA. The CDR3 bases are TGCAGCGGTAAAACTAGCGGGGCTAACACCGGGGAGCTGTTTTTT. It codes for CSGKTSGANTGELFF.

The chain is built from TRBV20-1 and TRBJ2-7, with TRBD1 matching 8 bases. The CDR3 loop spans 13 amino acids. With V trimmed by 3 bases and J by 2 bases, 3 bases remained unmatched. Germline CDR1 and CDR2: DFQATT and SNEGSKA (reference sequence). CDR3 nucleotide sequence: TGCAGTGCTAGTGGGGGACAGGCCTACGAGCAGTACTTC. Its protein is CSASGGQAYEQYF.

The sample holds a few counts of this clone. The rearrangement uses TRBV21-1 and TRBJ1-5; the tabulated D call, TRBD1, remains unverified against the DNA. TRBV21-1 is tagged as a pseudogene. The CDR3 contains 19 residues. This chain's CDR3 is CASSTSQGQGNQGNQPQHF. CDR3 nucleotide sequence: TGTGCCAGCAGCACCTCCCAAGGACAGGGCAATCAGGGCAATCAGCCCCAGCATTTT.